These 17 T cell receptor beta chains share one sample of origin, sequenced in a study of cytomegalovirus exposure and HLA in healthy donors. The PCR was carried out with 60 Vbeta primers and 13 Jbeta primers. The data were produced by immunoSEQ multiplex PCR, yet TCRdb's version contains in-frame clones alone and is incomplete. The sample consists of about 150,000 clones, 60% to 85% of them appearing once. Sequenced: PBMCs. These receptors all stem from a woman in her thirties or forties in good health and CMV-seronegative.

The rearrangement links TRBV9 to TRBJ1-4; D is unresolved. Trimming shortened V by 0 bases and J by 8 bases, and 14 bases separated the two germline ends. Looked up from germline, CDR1 is SGDLS and CDR2 is YYNGEE. The CDR3 loop spans 15 amino acids. CDR3 region: CASSVDSGLGEKLFF. DNA of the CDR3: TGTGCCAGCAGCGTAGATTCGGGGTTGGGGGAAAAACTGTTTTTT.

This clone was found a few times. The rearrangement joins TRBV10-2 to TRBJ2-3, with 9 positions matching TRBD2. V trimming: 3 bases; J trimming: 5 bases; junction bases outside the gene matches: 9. CDR3 length equals 16 residues. Germline assignment: CDR1 WSHSY and CDR2 SAAADI. CDR3 residues: CASSDQRGATGDTQYF. DNA of the CDR3: TGCGCCAGCAGTGACCAGCGGGGGGCCACAGGAGATACGCAGTATTTT.

This clone appeared a single time. This chain joins TRBV4-1 and TRBJ1-4; D is possibly TRBD1 (6 bases). The CDR3 length is 18 residues. CDR1 and CDR2 (germline): MGHRA, YSYEKL. The V end was cut by 1 base, the J end by 2 bases, with 17 bases between. In nucleotides, the CDR3 is TGCGCCAGCAGCCAAGCAGTGGGACAAACAATTACTAATGAAAAACTGTTTTTT. Protein sequence: CASSQAVGQTITNEKLFF.

The chain links TRBV5-1 to TRBJ1-5, with 7 nucleotides matching TRBD1. CDR3 length equals 14 residues. The V and J ends lost 4 bases and 5 bases, in that order; junction bases with no gene match: 6. Germline CDR1 reads SGHRS; CDR2 reads YFSETQ. The CDR3: CASSPLGGDQPQHF. Here the CDR3 DNA reads TGCGCCAGCAGCCCCCTAGGGGGCGATCAGCCCCAGCATTTT.

This clone has only a few counts. V usage is TRBV7-9 and J usage is TRBJ2-7; D gene uncertain. Between the trimmed V and J ends, which lost 3 bases and 6 bases, there was a span of 12 bases. Germline V lookup: CDR1 SEHNR, CDR2 FQNEAQ (reference sequence). The CDR3 consists of 13 residues. This CDR3 is CASSFEASREQYF. The CDR3 DNA is TGTGCCAGCAGCTTTGAGGCATCGCGCGAGCAGTACTTC.

This CDR3 reads CASTTSGGYNEQFF. The CDR3 nucleotides are TGTGCCAGCACCACTAGCGGGGGGTACAATGAGCAGTTCTTC. The chain recombines TRBV7-2 with TRBJ2-1, with TRBD2 matching 12 bases. CDR1 and CDR2 (germline): SGHTA, FQGNSA. V gave up 7 bases and J gave up 4 bases; unmatched junction bases: 2. The CDR3 runs to 14 residues.

The V gene is TRBV5-1, the J gene TRBJ1-1; D perhaps matches TRBD1 (5 bases). This CDR3 has 13 amino acids. The germline gives CDR1 SGHRS, CDR2 YFSETQ. The ends were cut back, 3 bases at V and 3 bases at J, with 9 bases in the middle. CDR3 residues: CASSSGGYTEAFF. In DNA form, the CDR3 reads TGCGCCAGCAGCTCCGGGGGATACACTGAAGCTTTCTTT.

This chain connects TRBV6-6 to TRBJ1-6; a weak D match, TRBD1 (6 bases). The CDR3 extends over 14 amino acids. V was trimmed by 5 bases and J by 5 bases, leaving 10 bases between them. Germline assignment: CDR1 MNHNY and CDR2 SVGAGI (reference sequence). CDR3 coding DNA: TGTGCCAGCAGTGGGACATCGAATAATTCACCCCTCCACTTT. This sequence encodes CASSGTSNNSPLHF.

In its sample, this clone was seen once. The chain links TRBV10-1 to TRBJ2-3; 9 nucleotides align to TRBD2. Trimming at V came to 7 bases and at J to 2 bases, leaving 7 bases not matched to a gene. The CDR3 length is 15 residues. Per the germline V gene, CDR1 is WNHNN and CDR2 is SYGVQD (reference sequence). In DNA form, the CDR3 reads TGCGCCAGCACCCCGGGACTAGCTGACACAGATACGCAGTATTTT. Its translation: CASTPGLADTDTQYF.

The V gene is TRBV5-1, the J gene TRBJ2-1; D is unclear. Germline CDR1 and CDR2: SGHRS and YFSETQ. There are 15 residues in the CDR3. V was clipped by 0 bases and J by 6 bases, with 13 bases between them. Here the CDR3 DNA reads TGCGCCAGCAGCTTGGAGGTCGAGGTGACCAATGAGCAGTTCTTC. It translates to CASSLEVEVTNEQFF.

This clone was observed a few times. The CDR3 DNA sequence: TGTGCCAGCAGTTACTACCTGGGGTCGGGAACTGAAGCTTTCTTT. Its translation is CASSYYLGSGTEAFF. The J gene is TRBJ1-1, the V gene TRBV6-6; D gene ambiguous. Trimming left V 1 base short and J 5 bases short, with 14 bases between. The CDR3 loop spans 15 amino acids. Looked up from germline, CDR1 is MNHNY and CDR2 is SVGAGI (reference sequence).

The genes are TRBV5-4 and TRBJ1-1, with a tentative D call TRBD1 (5 bases). V gave up 4 bases and J gave up 3 bases, with 16 bases separating them. Per the germline V gene, CDR1 is SGHNT and CDR2 is YYREEE (reference sequence). The CDR3 length is 15 residues. The CDR3 DNA is TGTGCCAGCAGCCGACCTGGGACGGGGGACACTGAAGCTTTCTTT. It codes for CASSRPGTGDTEAFF.

The chain links TRBV9 to TRBJ1-1; D not resolved. V gave up 1 base and J gave up 1 base, with 5 bases separating them. The germline gives CDR1 SGDLS, CDR2 YYNGEE. CDR3 size: 13 residues. This chain's CDR3 is CASSVYPNTEAFF. The CDR3 DNA follows: TGTGCCAGCAGCGTATATCCGAACACTGAAGCTTTCTTT.

About this clone: Distinct nucleotide sequences in the sample also encode this CDR3. The genes are TRBV29-1 and TRBJ1-1; D gene uncertain. V lost 7 bases, J lost 0 bases, and 12 bases lay in between. In germline, CDR1 is SQVTM, CDR2 ANQGSEA. This CDR3 is 13 amino acids long. The chain's CDR3 is CSATTLLNTEAFF. CDR3 sequence (DNA): TGCAGCGCCACTACACTATTGAACACTGAAGCTTTCTTT.

This sequence joins TRBV28 and TRBJ1-5; a possible D gene is TRBD1 (6 bases). Germline V CDR1 and CDR2: MDHEN, SYDVKM. Between the trimmed V and J ends, which lost 2 bases and 2 bases, there was a span of 10 bases. The CDR3 has 15 residues. CDR3 loop: CASSLGGAGNQPQHF. The CDR3 DNA sequence: TGTGCCAGCAGTTTAGGGGGGGCGGGCAATCAGCCCCAGCATTTT.

This sequence joins TRBV19 and TRBJ1-4, with D maybe TRBD1 (6 bases). Trimming shortened V by 5 bases and J by 10 bases, and 20 bases separated the two germline ends. The V gene's germline CDR1 is LNHDA and CDR2 SQIVND (reference sequence). This CDR3 is 15 amino acids long. The chain's CDR3 is CASSVLEGRGAKLFF. CDR3 bases: TGTGCCAGTAGTGTCTTAGAGGGCCGGGGGGCAAAACTGTTTTTT.

The chain links TRBV4-2 to TRBJ2-1, with TRBD2 matching 8 bases. With 0 bases clipped from V and 0 bases from J, the junction kept 7 bases outside the gene matches. Germline lookup yields CDR1 LGHNA and CDR2 YNFKEQ. This CDR3 is 18 amino acids long. Here the CDR3 reads CASSQDLAGVSSYNEQFF. In nucleotides, the CDR3 is TGTGCCAGCAGCCAAGACCTAGCGGGCGTAAGCTCCTACAATGAGCAGTTCTTC.